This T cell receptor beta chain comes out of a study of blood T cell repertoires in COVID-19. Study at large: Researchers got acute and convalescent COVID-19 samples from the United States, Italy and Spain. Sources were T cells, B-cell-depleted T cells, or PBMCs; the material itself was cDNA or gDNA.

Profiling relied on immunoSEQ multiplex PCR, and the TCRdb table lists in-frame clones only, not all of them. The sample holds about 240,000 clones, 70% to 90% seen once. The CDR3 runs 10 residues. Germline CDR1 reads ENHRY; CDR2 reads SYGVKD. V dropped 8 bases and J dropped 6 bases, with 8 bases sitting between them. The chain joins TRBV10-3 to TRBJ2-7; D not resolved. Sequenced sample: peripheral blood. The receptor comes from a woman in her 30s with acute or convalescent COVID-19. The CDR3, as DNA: TGTGCCATCGGTGCTCGCGAGCAGTACTTC. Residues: CAIGAREQYF.